Following are 11 T cell receptor beta chains from one sample sequenced in a study of blood T cell repertoires in COVID-19. Produced via immunoSEQ multiplex PCR; TCRdb's table is partial and in-frame only. The sample has about 250,000 clones, about 80% seen once. Sequencing was carried out using peripheral blood. The receptors were gathered from a person aged 65 to 79 with COVID-19, enrolled during active disease.

The J gene is TRBJ2-3, the V gene TRBV3-1 (or the pseudogene TRBV3-2); 7 nucleotides align to TRBD1. Germline CDR1 is LGHDT and CDR2 is YNNKEL (reference sequence). CDR3 length: 17 residues. With V trimmed by 0 bases and J by 4 bases, 10 bases remained unmatched. CDR3 amino acids: CASSQDPPNRGPDTQYF. The CDR3 DNA sequence: TGTGCCAGCAGCCAAGATCCCCCGAACAGGGGACCAGATACGCAGTATTTT.

This clone has just one count. The chain combines TRBV5-1 with TRBJ2-3; tentatively, D is TRBD2 (5 bases). The V gene lost 3 bases and the J gene lost 0 bases, with 14 bases spanning the gap. Germline CDR1 is SGHRS and CDR2 is YFSETQ. The CDR3 spans 16 residues. The CDR3 nucleotides are TGCGCCAGCAGCTCTGAGGGCCAGCCTAGCACAGATACGCAGTATTTT. Its protein product is CASSSEGQPSTDTQYF.

On this clone: One end of the junction does not line up with germline, which may come from a read error. The gene calls are TRBV5-1 and TRBJ1-1; no reliable D call. The CDR3 sequence is 12 residues long. The germline gives CDR1 SGHRS, CDR2 YFSETQ. CDR3 amino acids: CASSLDGREASF. The DNA for the CDR3 is TGCGCCAGCAGCTTGGATGGGCGTGAAGCTTCCTTT.

The CDR3 DNA sequence: TGCAGTGCTAGTAGGGCTAGCGGCGACTACGAGCAGTACTTC. Translation: CSASRASGDYEQYF. This chain links TRBV20-1 with TRBJ2-7; 7 positions match TRBD2. Looked up from germline, CDR1 is DFQATT and CDR2 is SNEGSKA (reference sequence). The CDR3 runs 14 residues. V dropped 3 bases and J dropped 3; count of bases not matched to a gene: 8.

This chain links TRBV6-5 with TRBJ1-2, with 7 positions matching TRBD1. This CDR3 comprises 14 residues. J lost 7 bases, V lost 5 bases, and 10 bases had no gene match. Germline-derived CDR1 and CDR2 are MNHEY and SVGAGI. CDR3 sequence: CASSPQGIGGGYTF. CDR3 nucleotide sequence: TGTGCCAGCAGTCCACAGGGGATAGGGGGTGGCTACACCTTC.

The gene calls are TRBV28 and TRBJ2-1, with 8 nucleotides matching TRBD2. Germline V gives CDR1 MDHEN, CDR2 SYDVKM. V trimming: 10 bases; J trimming: 8 bases; junction bases outside the gene matches: 4. The CDR3 contains 11 residues. CDR3 nucleotide sequence: TGTGCCACCCGCGGGGGGCATGAGCAGTTCTTC. Protein sequence: CATRGGHEQFF. The variable domain in full, with the rest retrieved from reference TRBV28 and TRBJ2-1, is DVKVTQSSRYLVKRTGEKVFLECVQDMDHENMFWYRQDPGLGLRLIYFSYDVKMKEKGDIPEGYSVSREKKERFSLILESASTNQTSMYLCATRGGHEQFFGPGTRLTVL.

On this clone: The junction shows a germline mismatch at one end, possibly a read error. The rearrangement uses TRBV10-3 and TRBJ2-7; D is undetermined. The CDR3 covers 14 residues. Germline V gene data show CDR1 as ENHRY and CDR2 as SYGVKD. The CDR3 region is CAISESSSILRMHF. The CDR3, as DNA: TGTGCCATCAGTGAGTCGAGTTCCATTTTGCGCATGCACTTC.

The chain has TRBV3-1 (or the pseudogene TRBV3-2) and TRBJ2-1, with D possibly being TRBD2 (6 bases). The V gene's germline CDR1 is LGHDT and CDR2 YNNKEL (reference sequence). With 4 bases removed from V and 10 bases from J, the gap between germline ends came to 17 bases. This CDR3 region has 14 residues. CDR3 region: CASSLALRGGEQFF. The CDR3 DNA is TGTGCCAGCAGCCTCGCCTTGCGGGGTGGCGAGCAGTTCTTC.

The chain combines TRBV25-1 with TRBJ2-1; D is possibly TRBD2 (7 bases). In germline, CDR1 is MGHDK, CDR2 SYGVNS. This CDR3 has 15 amino acids. The V end lost 2 bases, the J end lost 9 bases, and 17 bases lay between the germline ends. The CDR3 nucleotides are TGTGCCAGCAGTGAACCCGGAAGAGGGGGGGTTGAGCAGTTCTTC. Translation gives CASSEPGRGGVEQFF.

The J gene is TRBJ1-1, the V gene TRBV6-4; D is perhaps TRBD1 (6 bases). The CDR3 runs to 15 residues. CDR1 and CDR2 from the germline V gene are MRHNA and SNTAGT. V was pared by 1 base and J by 4 bases, with 13 bases between. The CDR3 bases are TGTGCCAGCAGTGACTGTAACAGGGTCCTCACTGAAGCTTTCTTT. This encodes CASSDCNRVLTEAFF.

V is TRBV12-3 or TRBV12-4 and J is TRBJ1-6; 8 bases fit TRBD1. CDR3 length: 12 residues. V was clipped by 5 bases and J by 14 bases; unmatched bases: 5. The CDR3: CASSRGQATLHF. The DNA for the CDR3 is TGTGCCAGCAGTCGGGGACAGGCAACCCTCCACTTT.